The rows below give T cell receptor beta chains drawn from one sample of a study of T cell responses to AZD1222 COVID-19 vaccine. Sequencing was performed with immunoSEQ multiplex PCR; in TCRdb, only in-frame clones are kept and a portion is missing. The sample carries 95,000 to 100,000 clones, approximately 84% recorded once. Sequencing was performed on peripheral blood, taken on day 0 of AZD1222 vaccination. The origin of the receptors is an adult in good health. Each CDR3 is given with its conserved first and last residue. The D gene is left open where the match is weak. A row's size may be missing; if present it is once, few, many or a size class.

D gene	V gene	clone size	J gene	CDR3 DNA	CDR3 protein
TRBD2	TRBV11-2	NA	TRBJ2-1	TGTGCCAGCAGCTTAGGTAGCGGGAGGTACAATGAGCAGTTCTTC	CASSLGSGRYNEQFF
NA	TRBV6-5	NA	TRBJ2-7	TGTGCCAGCAGAGCAAGGGTGGAGTCCTCCGAGCAGTACTTC	CASRARVESSEQYF
NA	TRBV5-1	few	TRBJ1-5	TGCGCCAGCAGCTTTGGAAGCAATCAGCCCCAGCATTTT	CASSFGSNQPQHF
NA	TRBV5-5	NA	TRBJ2-3	TGTGCCAGCAGCTTGCTTGTAGCGGCCATGAGCACAGATACGCAGTATTTT	CASSLLVAAMSTDTQYF
NA	TRBV7-9	NA	TRBJ2-5	TGTGCCAGCAGCCCTAAGGGGCGAGAGACCCAGTACTTC	CASSPKGRETQYF
NA	TRBV30	NA	TRBJ2-7	TGTGCCTGGAGTGTACATCGATCCTACGAGCAGTACTTC	CAWSVHRSYEQYF
NA	TRBV6-5	NA	TRBJ2-7	TGTGCCAGCAGGGTTATCGGTGCCCTGGAGCAGTACTTC	CASRVIGALEQYF
TRBD1	TRBV19	NA	TRBJ1-5	TGTGCCAGTTTGTTAGGGGGCCCCAATAGCAATCAGCCCCAGCATTTT	CASLLGGPNSNQPQHF
NA	TRBV2	NA	TRBJ2-3	TGTGCCCGGAAGGTTCGGGACTTCACAGATACGCAGTATTTT	CARKVRDFTDTQYF
TRBD2	TRBV4-1	NA	TRBJ2-7	TGCGCCAGCAGCCAAGCTCCGCTAGCGGGGAACTACGAGCAGTACTTC	CASSQAPLAGNYEQYF
TRBD2	TRBV18	NA	TRBJ2-3	TGTGCCAGCTCACCATTCATTTGGACTAGCGGGAGGCCCCCAGATACGCAGTATTTT	CASSPFIWTSGRPPDTQYF
NA	TRBV15	NA	TRBJ2-7	TGTGCCACCAGCAGAGATCTCCGGGTCGAGCAGTACTTC	CATSRDLRVEQYF
TRBD2	TRBV27	NA	TRBJ2-7	TGTGCCAGCAGTAAACTAGCGAACTACGAGCAGTACTTC	CASSKLANYEQYF
NA	TRBV4-2	NA	TRBJ1-3	TGTGCCAGCAGCCGGAGCAGAAAAAAAGACTCTGGAAACACCATATATTTT	CASSRSRKKDSGNTIYF
NA	TRBV5-1	NA	TRBJ2-7	TGCGCCAGCAGCCTGACACCTTCCTACGAGCAGTACTTC	CASSLTPSYEQYF
TRBD1	TRBV29-1	NA	TRBJ2-2	TGCAGCGTCTTCGGGACAGGGCGCACCGGGGAGCTGTTTTTT	CSVFGTGRTGELFF
NA	TRBV6-5	NA	TRBJ1-1	TGTGCCAGCATAAGTAGCGGGGTCACTGAAGCTTTCTTT	CASISSGVTEAFF
NA	TRBV9	NA	TRBJ1-1	TGTGCCAGCAGCGTAGCACAGTTGAACACTGAAGCTTTCTTT	CASSVAQLNTEAFF
NA	TRBV27	NA	TRBJ2-1	TGTGCCAGCAGTTTAGGCCTCTGGGACAATGAGCAGTTCTTC	CASSLGLWDNEQFF
NA	TRBV5-1	NA	TRBJ1-4	TGCGCCAGCAGCTTGGCTCCCCCGGGTGCAACTAATGAAAAACTGTTTTTT	CASSLAPPGATNEKLFF
NA	TRBV18	NA	TRBJ1-4	TGTGCCAGCTCACAGATAGCAACTAATGAAAAACTGTTTTTT	CASSQIATNEKLFF
NA	TRBV6-5	NA	TRBJ1-2	TGTGCCAGCAGTCTCCGGGACGCTTATGGCTACACCTTC	CASSLRDAYGYTF
NA	TRBV27	NA	TRBJ1-6	TGTGCCAGCAGTTTATCCATCGGGTCCTATAATTCACCCCTCCACTTT	CASSLSIGSYNSPLHF
TRBD1	TRBV11-2	NA	TRBJ2-7	TGTGCCAGCAACCCGACAGGGGAGTCCTACGAGCAGTACTTC	CASNPTGESYEQYF
NA	TRBV28	NA	TRBJ2-1	TGTGCCAGCAGTCCCCCGGGGCAGGGCTCCTACAATGAGCAGTTCTTC	CASSPPGQGSYNEQFF
NA	TRBV5-1	NA	TRBJ2-3	TGCGCCAGCAGCTTGGTCGTTGGAACAGATACGCAGTATTTT	CASSLVVGTDTQYF
NA	TRBV5-1	NA	TRBJ1-1	TGCGCCAGCAGCTTGTTAAGGTGGTCCACTGAAGCTTTCTTT	CASSLLRWSTEAFF
TRBD2	TRBV11-2	NA	TRBJ2-7	TGTGCCAGCAGCTTAGAGGTTAGCGGGAGCTACGAGCAGTACTTC	CASSLEVSGSYEQYF
NA	TRBV6-5	NA	TRBJ1-2	TGTGCCAGCAGCGCGTGGCGAGATGGCTACACCTTC	CASSAWRDGYTF
NA	TRBV5-4	NA	TRBJ2-7	TGTGCCAGCAGGGAAGGGACTCGGCCTGGCTACGAGCAGTACTTC	CASREGTRPGYEQYF
NA	TRBV29-1	NA	TRBJ1-1	TGCAGCGGAGGGACGGCGGGGACTGAAGCTTTCTTT	CSGGTAGTEAFF
TRBD2	TRBV28	NA	TRBJ2-7	TGTGCCAGCAGTTTAGGGCTAGCGGGACCCTACGAGCAGTACTTC	CASSLGLAGPYEQYF
TRBD1	TRBV6-5	once	TRBJ2-2	TGTGCCAGCAGTTACGCCGGGACAGGGCGATCCGGGGAGCTGTTTTTT	CASSYAGTGRSGELFF
NA	TRBV6-5	NA	TRBJ1-4	TGTGCCAGCAGTTATAGACAGGTGATGAATGAAAAACTGTTTTTT	CASSYRQVMNEKLFF
TRBD1	TRBV5-5	NA	TRBJ2-1	TGTGCCAGCAGCTTGCACCCCGGGACAGGGCTACAATACAATGAGCAGTTCTTC	CASSLHPGTGLQYNEQFF
NA	TRBV3-1/TRBV3-2	NA	TRBJ2-7	TGTGCCAGCAGCCAAGGGTACGCTGGGCAGTACTTC	CASSQGYAGQYF
NA	TRBV30	NA	TRBJ2-1	TGTGCCTGGAGTGGAACAGGTATTCGTAAACCTACCTCCTACAATGAGCAGTTCTTC	CAWSGTGIRKPTSYNEQFF
NA	TRBV18	NA	TRBJ1-1	TGTGCCAGCTCACCAGTAAGCGTAATGGGCACTGAAGCTTTCTTT	CASSPVSVMGTEAFF
NA	TRBV6-5	NA	TRBJ2-7	TGTGCCAGCAGACCTCCCCGGTCCTACGAGCAGTACTTC	CASRPPRSYEQYF
NA	TRBV27	NA	TRBJ1-2	TGTGCCAGCAGTTTAAGTGGGTACTATGGCTACACCTTC	CASSLSGYYGYTF
TRBD2	TRBV4-2	NA	TRBJ2-5	TGTGCCAGCAGCCAAGAGGGACTAGCGGGAGGTCGACAAGAGACCCAGTACTTC	CASSQEGLAGGRQETQYF